These 6 T cell receptor beta chains were sequenced from one sample in a study of CD8+ T cells in alopecia areata. cDNA prepared by RNA extraction and subsequent reverse transcription served as the template for sequencing. Measured with immunoSEQ multiplex PCR; TCRdb has only the in-frame clones, and not every one. Of about 200,000 clones listed, roughly three fifths are singletons. Treatment: oral pan-JAK inhibitor, 5-10 mg twice daily. The sequenced sample was CD4+ T cells sorted from blood, obtained at week 4, from a patient treated with tofacitinib. The receptor source for this set is a human donor with alopecia areata.

The chain uses TRBV5-1 and TRBJ1-6; no definite D call. V lost 0 bases and J 8 bases, leaving 12 bases between the germline ends. This CDR3 region has 15 residues. Germline CDR1 and CDR2: SGHRS and YFSETQ. The CDR3 loop reads CASSLDYRRDSPLHF. In DNA, the CDR3 is TGCGCCAGCAGCTTGGACTATCGGCGGGATTCACCCCTCCACTTT.

The genes are TRBV11-2 and TRBJ2-5; 10 bases are shared with TRBD2. This CDR3 is built from 14 residues. V lost 3 bases, J lost 2 bases, and 0 bases stayed unmatched. Germline loops: CDR1 SGHAT, CDR2 FQNNGV. CDR3 sequence (DNA): TGTGCCAGCAGCTTTAGCGGGGGGCAAGAGACCCAGTACTTC. Amino acids: CASSFSGGQETQYF.

CDR3 amino acids: CSVEVFPGGETQYF. In DNA, the CDR3 is TGCAGCGTTGAAGTATTTCCGGGCGGAGAGACCCAGTACTTC. The chain links TRBV29-1 to TRBJ2-5; no definite D call. Per germline, CDR1 SQVTM and CDR2 ANQGSEA. This CDR3 spans 14 amino acids. V lost 1 base and J 4 bases, leaving 13 bases between the germline ends.

The rearrangement uses TRBV30 and TRBJ2-5; TRBD1 is a possible D gene (6 bases). Trimming pared 0 bases from V and 5 bases from J, leaving 13 bases between. The CDR3 is made up of 14 amino acids. Germline CDR1 is GTSNPN and CDR2 is SVGIG (reference sequence). The CDR3 nucleotides read TGTGCCTGGAGTGTACGGTTGCAGGGGGAGACCCAGTACTTC. Translation: CAWSVRLQGETQYF.

V gene TRBV6-1 combines with J gene TRBJ1-6; 7 nucleotides align to TRBD1. The CDR3 is 14 residues long. Germline trimming cut 7 bases from V and 7 bases from J; bases unmatched to any gene: 7. Germline V CDR1 and CDR2: MNHNS, SASEGT. The CDR3: CASNHRDRNSPLHF. In DNA form, the CDR3 reads TGTGCCAGCAATCACCGGGACAGAAATTCACCCCTCCACTTT.

The chain employs TRBV10-3 and TRBJ2-5; 8 bases are a match to TRBD1. J gave up 4 bases and V 0 bases, and 7 bases lay outside the gene matches. CDR1 is ENHRY and CDR2 is SYGVKD in the germline V gene. CDR3 size: 16 residues. CDR3 sequence: CAISESGRGRGETQYF. The CDR3 nucleotides read TGTGCCATCAGTGAGTCGGGCAGGGGGCGCGGAGAGACCCAGTACTTC.